This TCR beta chain was documented in a study of blood T cell repertoires in COVID-19. V shed 0 bases and J 2 bases; nucleotides not matched to a gene: 6. CDR3 length equals 16 residues. CDR1 is SGHDN and CDR2 is FVKESK in the germline V gene. The sample holds a few counts of this clone. The table came from immunoSEQ multiplex PCR; TCRdb's copy has only in-frame clones and leaves some out. The table records roughly 500,000 clones, approximately 87% of them present only once. The specimen was PBMCs or T cells enriched from blood (not recorded which). The clonotype was recovered from a woman aged 40 to 50 who had recovered from COVID-19. The gene calls are TRBV14 and TRBJ2-5; 7 bases map to TRBD1. The CDR3 here is CASSQEEGTVQETQYF. The CDR3, as DNA: TGTGCCAGCAGCCAAGAAGAGGGGACAGTGCAAGAGACCCAGTACTTC.